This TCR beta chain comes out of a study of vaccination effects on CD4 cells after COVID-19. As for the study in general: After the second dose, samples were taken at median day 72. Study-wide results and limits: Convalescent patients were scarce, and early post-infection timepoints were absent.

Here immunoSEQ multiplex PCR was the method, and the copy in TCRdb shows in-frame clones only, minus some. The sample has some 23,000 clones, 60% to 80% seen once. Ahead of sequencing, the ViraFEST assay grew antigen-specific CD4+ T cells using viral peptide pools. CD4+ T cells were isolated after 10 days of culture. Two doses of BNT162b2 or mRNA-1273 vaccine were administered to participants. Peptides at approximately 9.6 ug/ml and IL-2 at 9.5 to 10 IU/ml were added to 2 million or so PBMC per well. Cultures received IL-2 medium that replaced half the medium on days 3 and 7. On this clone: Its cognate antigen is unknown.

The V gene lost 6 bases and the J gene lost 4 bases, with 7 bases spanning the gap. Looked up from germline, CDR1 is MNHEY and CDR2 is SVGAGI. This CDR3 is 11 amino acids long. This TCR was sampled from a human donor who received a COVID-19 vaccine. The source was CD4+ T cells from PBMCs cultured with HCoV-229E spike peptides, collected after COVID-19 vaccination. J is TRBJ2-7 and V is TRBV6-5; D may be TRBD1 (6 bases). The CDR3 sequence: CASRGGYEQYF. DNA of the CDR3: TGTGCCAGCAGAGGGGGATACGAGCAGTACTTC.